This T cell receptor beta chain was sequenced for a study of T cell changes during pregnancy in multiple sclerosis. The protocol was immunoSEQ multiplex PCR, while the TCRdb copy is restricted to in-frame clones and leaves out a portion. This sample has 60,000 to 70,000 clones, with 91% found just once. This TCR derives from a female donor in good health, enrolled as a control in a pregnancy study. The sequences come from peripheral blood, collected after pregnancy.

CDR3: CASSYQGLYGYTF. CDR3 in DNA: TGTGCCAGCAGTTATCAGGGACTCTATGGCTACACCTTC. V usage is TRBV27 and J usage is TRBJ1-2, with a possible D match to TRBD1 (5 bases). CDR3 length: 13 amino acids. V was clipped by 4 bases and J by 4 bases, with 10 bases between them. Germline-derived CDR1 and CDR2 are MNHEY and SMNVEV (reference sequence).